Each of the 26 T cell receptor beta chains below was sequenced from the same sample in a study of a mutant IDH1 vaccine in newly diagnosed glioma. Time point here: week 23, last vaccination. All doses held 300 ug of mutant IDH1 20-mer peptide, with topical imiquimod. The protocol was immunoSEQ multiplex PCR, while the TCRdb copy is restricted to in-frame clones and leaves out a portion. The profile shows roughly 70,000 clones, 84% of them singletons. These receptors are not linked to any known antigen. Source: PBMCs, taken from a glioma patient whose treatment included an IDH1 peptide vaccine. These receptor sequences come from a man aged 18 to 35 with glioma.

The rearrangement links TRBV7-3 to TRBJ2-1, with 9 bases matching TRBD1. CDR1 is SGHTA, CDR2 FQGTGA, per germline. J gave up 1 base and V 7 bases, and 2 bases lay outside the gene matches. The CDR3 is made up of 14 amino acids. CDR3 in DNA: TGTGCCAGCAAACAGGGGGCATCCTACAATGAGCAGTTCTTC. The encoded protein is CASKQGASYNEQFF.

The chain joins TRBV4-1 to TRBJ1-3; no definite D call. Germline V gene lookup returns CDR1 MGHRA and CDR2 YSYEKL. The germline V and J ends were trimmed by 0 bases and 4 bases, with 7 bases remaining between them. The CDR3 sequence is 14 residues long. The CDR3 DNA follows: TGCGCCAGCAGCCAAGAGAACGGAGGAAACACCATATATTTT. This gives the protein CASSQENGGNTIYF.

The chain combines TRBV19 with TRBJ2-1, with 9 bases identical to TRBD1. The CDR3 totals 11 residues. Unmatched junction bases numbered 1, after V lost 6 bases and J lost 10 bases. CDR1 LNHDA and CDR2 SQIVND come from the germline V gene (reference sequence). The CDR3 DNA reads as TGTGCCAGTAGGGACAGGGGAGAGCAGTTCTTC. Protein sequence: CASRDRGEQFF.

The rearrangement uses TRBV2 and TRBJ1-5; 8 bases agree with TRBD1. The CDR3 covers 14 residues. Trimming at V came to 4 bases and at J to 6 bases, leaving 5 bases not matched to a gene. The germline V gene has CDR1 SNHLY and CDR2 FYNNEI. The CDR3 loop reads CASSGGQAGQPQHF. CDR3 DNA: TGTGCCAGCAGTGGGGGACAGGCGGGTCAGCCCCAGCATTTT.

V usage is TRBV28 and J usage is TRBJ2-1, with D possibly called TRBD1 or TRBD2 (6 bases each). The CDR3 extends over 15 amino acids. Germline values: CDR1 MDHEN, CDR2 SYDVKM. V was cut by 4 bases and J by 7 bases, with 17 bases left in between. The CDR3 nucleotides read TGTGCCAGCAGTTACCCGGGACATGGGACTAATGAGCAGTTCTTC. It yields the protein CASSYPGHGTNEQFF.

The chain carries TRBV4-1 and TRBJ2-7; 9 bases are a match to TRBD1. This CDR3 spans 15 amino acids. The germline V gene encodes CDR1 MGHRA and CDR2 YSYEKL. The junction had 9 bases not matched to a gene; V was cut back by 3 bases and J by 6 bases. Written as DNA, the CDR3 is TGCGCCAGCAGCCAGAGGGACAGGGTGGATAGCGAGCAGTACTTC. This codes for CASSQRDRVDSEQYF.

The V and J genes are TRBV10-3 and TRBJ1-2, with D perhaps matching TRBD1 (5 bases). V was clipped by 4 bases and J by 6 bases, with 9 bases between them. The CDR3 has 12 amino acids. The germline V gene has CDR1 ENHRY and CDR2 SYGVKD. The CDR3 DNA is TGTGCCATCAGTGGGGGGGTCGATGGCTACACCTTC. It encodes CAISGGVDGYTF.

This clone has a handful of counts. The rearrangement uses TRBV30 and TRBJ2-6; 8 nucleotides agree with TRBD1. The trim removed 6 bases at V and 4 bases at J, leaving 5 bases unmatched. The CDR3 loop spans 14 amino acids. CDR1 and CDR2 from the germline V gene are GTSNPN and SVGIG (reference sequence). CDR3 sequence reads: CACSGGLGANVLTF. In DNA, the CDR3 is TGTGCCTGCTCAGGGGGCCTGGGGGCCAACGTCCTGACTTTC.

The genes are TRBV5-6 and TRBJ1-1, with D possibly being TRBD1 (5 bases). V lost 4 bases, J lost 4 bases, and 14 bases lay in between. The CDR3 runs to 14 residues. The germline V gene encodes CDR1 SGHDT and CDR2 YYEEEE. CDR3 DNA sequence: TGTGCCAGCAGCCGGTGGGGGTTGGGCACTGAAGCTTTCTTT. It encodes CASSRWGLGTEAFF.

The chain combines TRBV7-9 with TRBJ2-7, with D perhaps matching TRBD1 (5 bases). This CDR3 spans 14 amino acids. CDR1 SEHNR and CDR2 FQNEAQ come from the germline V gene (reference sequence). V was shortened by 2 bases and J by 4 bases, with 12 bases between the two germline ends. The DNA for the CDR3 is TGTGCCAGCAGCTTAAGTACCAGGGTTTACGAGCAGTACTTC. As protein: CASSLSTRVYEQYF.

This chain connects TRBV11-1 to TRBJ1-6; TRBD1 might be the D (5 bases). CDR3 length equals 14 residues. V dropped 2 bases and J dropped 6 bases, with 8 bases sitting between them. Germline CDR1 reads SGHAT; CDR2 reads FQDESV (reference sequence). CDR3 loop: CASSLRGINSPLHF. The CDR3 bases are TGTGCCAGCAGCTTAAGGGGAATTAATTCACCCCTCCACTTT.

This clone has a single count. This chain links TRBV5-1 with TRBJ1-1; D unclear. CDR1 and CDR2 from the germline V gene are SGHRS and YFSETQ. The CDR3 runs 15 residues. V was shortened by 0 bases and J by 6 bases, with 15 bases between the two germline ends. CDR3 protein: CASSLDKVGFPEAFF. CDR3 bases: TGCGCCAGCAGCTTGGACAAAGTAGGGTTTCCTGAAGCTTTCTTT.

The rearrangement joins TRBV29-1 to TRBJ2-2; D may be TRBD1 (5 bases). From germline, CDR1 is SQVTM and CDR2 ANQGSEA. The CDR3 extends over 13 amino acids. Deletions cut 7 bases from V and 2 bases from J, with 11 bases between. The CDR3 DNA is TGCAGCGCCCGACAGTCAAACACCGGGGAGCTGTTTTTT. Its protein product is CSARQSNTGELFF.

J is TRBJ2-1 and V is TRBV7-9, with a weak D call TRBD2 (7 bases). Germline loops: CDR1 SEHNR, CDR2 FQNEAQ (reference sequence). Trimming left V 6 bases short and J 2 bases short, with 11 bases between. This CDR3 has 14 residues. CDR3 region: CASRGGGTYNEQFF. CDR3 nucleotide sequence: TGTGCCAGCAGAGGCGGGGGCACCTACAATGAGCAGTTCTTC.

In its sample, this clone was seen a few times. The chain uses TRBV29-1 and TRBJ1-1; D is unclear. Germline V gives CDR1 SQVTM, CDR2 ANQGSEA. Trimming pared 4 bases from V and 2 bases from J, leaving 14 bases between. The CDR3 totals 14 residues. The CDR3 here is CSVASERFNTEAFF. CDR3 DNA sequence: TGCAGCGTTGCTAGTGAGAGGTTCAACACTGAAGCTTTCTTT.

In its sample, this clone was seen a few times. The rearrangement joins TRBV6-5 to TRBJ1-5, with a possible D match to TRBD1 (6 bases). The CDR3 has 14 amino acids. Looked up from germline, CDR1 is MNHEY and CDR2 is SVGAGI. V lost 6 bases, J lost 3 bases, and 12 bases lay in between. CDR3 residues: CASSPDSPNQPQHF. For the CDR3, the DNA is TGTGCCAGCAGCCCGGACAGTCCCAATCAGCCCCAGCATTTT.

The chain combines TRBV9 with TRBJ1-5; D remains unclear. Germline CDR1 reads SGDLS; CDR2 reads YYNGEE. The CDR3 has 15 amino acids. Deletions cut 0 bases from V and 2 bases from J, with 9 bases between. CDR3 in DNA: TGTGCCAGCAGCGTAGGGGGTCGTGGCAATCAGCCCCAGCATTTT. Translation gives CASSVGGRGNQPQHF.

V usage is TRBV18 and J usage is TRBJ1-1; D ambiguous. This CDR3 contains 15 residues. Germline V lookup: CDR1 KGHSH, CDR2 LQKENI. V lost 3 bases to trimming and J lost 2 bases, with 13 bases between them. In DNA, the CDR3 is TGTGCCAGCTCACCTGACGGGGTTTTTAACACTGAAGCTTTCTTT. Translated, it gives CASSPDGVFNTEAFF.

V gene TRBV6-5 combines with J gene TRBJ1-1; possible D gene TRBD1, 5 bases. Trimming took 0 bases from V and 0 from J, leaving 11 bases between them. CDR3 size: 16 residues. Per the germline V gene, CDR1 is MNHEY and CDR2 is SVGAGI. The CDR3 coding sequence is TGTGCCAGCAGTTACTCGGGACTCGGGATGAACACTGAAGCTTTCTTT. As protein: CASSYSGLGMNTEAFF.

This clone was detected once. The V and J genes are TRBV11-3 and TRBJ1-1; possibly TRBD1 for D (5 bases). Germline CDR1 and CDR2: SGHNT and YENEEA. V was cut by 1 base and J by 7 bases, with 7 bases left in between. The CDR3 covers 12 residues. The CDR3 is CASSLGQNEAFF. The CDR3 DNA reads as TGTGCCAGCAGCTTAGGACAGAATGAAGCTTTCTTT.

Only a few counts were recorded for this clone. The chain is built from TRBV6-5 and TRBJ1-1; D ambiguous. CDR1 is MNHEY, CDR2 SVGAGI, per germline. V was shortened by 2 bases and J by 3 bases, with 7 bases between the two germline ends. This CDR3 has 13 amino acids. The CDR3 DNA reads TGTGCCAGCAGTTACGGGGAGTACACTGAAGCTTTCTTT. Its protein is CASSYGEYTEAFF.

The chain carries TRBV11-2 and TRBJ2-3; D perhaps matches TRBD1 (6 bases). The CDR3 spans 17 residues. In germline, CDR1 is SGHAT, CDR2 FQNNGV. Trimming shortened V by 2 bases and J by 2 bases, and 17 bases separated the two germline ends. In DNA form, the CDR3 reads TGTGCCAGCAGCTTACAAACACAGGGTGGTGCCACAGATACGCAGTATTTT. It specifies CASSLQTQGGATDTQYF.

The V gene is TRBV27, the J gene TRBJ2-7; 8 nucleotides agree with TRBD2. With V trimmed by 0 bases and J by 6 bases, 7 bases remained unmatched. Per germline, CDR1 MNHEY and CDR2 SMNVEV (reference sequence). The CDR3 has 15 residues. CDR3: CASSLSAGTRGEQYF. CDR3 nucleotides: TGTGCCAGCAGTTTATCCGCCGGGACTAGAGGCGAGCAGTACTTC.

The chain carries TRBV7-9 and TRBJ2-1; D possibly corresponds to TRBD1 (6 bases). The CDR3 extends over 14 amino acids. Trimming removed 3 bases from V and 6 bases from J, with 12 bases in between. Germline V gene sequence: CDR1 SEHNR, CDR2 FQNEAQ (reference sequence). CDR3: CASSLGAAVNEQFF. In DNA form, the CDR3 reads TGTGCCAGCAGCTTGGGGGCCGCGGTCAATGAGCAGTTCTTC.

This chain uses TRBV19 with TRBJ1-2, with no clear D. Germline CDR1 is LNHDA and CDR2 is SQIVND (reference sequence). V lost 2 bases and J lost 8, with 15 bases in between. This CDR3 contains 14 residues. CDR3 coding DNA: TGTGCCAGTAGTATATCCGGCTCCCTGGGCGGCTACACCTTC. Translated, it gives CASSISGSLGGYTF.

The chain carries TRBV18 and TRBJ1-2; 9 bases fit TRBD1. Germline V gene sequence: CDR1 KGHSH, CDR2 LQKENI. CDR3 size: 15 residues. The V segment lost 5 bases and the J segment 4 bases; nucleotides outside the gene matches: 8. The CDR3 bases are TGTGCCAGCTCAAACCGGGACAGGGATGGCTATGGCTACACCTTC. This translates into CASSNRDRDGYGYTF.